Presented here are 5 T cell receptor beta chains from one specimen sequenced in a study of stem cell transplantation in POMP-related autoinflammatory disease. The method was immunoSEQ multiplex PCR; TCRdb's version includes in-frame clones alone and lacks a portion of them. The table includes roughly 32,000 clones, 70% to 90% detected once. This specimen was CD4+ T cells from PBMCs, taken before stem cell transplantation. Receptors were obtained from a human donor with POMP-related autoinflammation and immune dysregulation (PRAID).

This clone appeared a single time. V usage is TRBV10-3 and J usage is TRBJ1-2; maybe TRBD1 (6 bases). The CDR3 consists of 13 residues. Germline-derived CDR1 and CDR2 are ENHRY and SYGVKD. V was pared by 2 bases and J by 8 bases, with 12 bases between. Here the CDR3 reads CAISEATGKGYTF. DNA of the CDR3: TGTGCCATCAGTGAGGCCACAGGGAAGGGCTACACCTTC.

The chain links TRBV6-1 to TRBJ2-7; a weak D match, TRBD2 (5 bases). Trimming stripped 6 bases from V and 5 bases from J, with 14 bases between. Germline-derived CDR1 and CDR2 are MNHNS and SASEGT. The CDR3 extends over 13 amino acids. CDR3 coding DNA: TGTGCCAGCAGAGTGCGGGTATTGGACGAGCAGTACTTC. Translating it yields CASRVRVLDEQYF.

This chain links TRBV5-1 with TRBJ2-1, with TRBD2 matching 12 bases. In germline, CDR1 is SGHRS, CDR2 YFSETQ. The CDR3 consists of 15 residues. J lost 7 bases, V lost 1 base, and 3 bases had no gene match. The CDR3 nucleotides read TGCGCCAGCAGCTTGTGGCTAGCGGGAGGGAATGAGCAGTTCTTC. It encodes CASSLWLAGGNEQFF.

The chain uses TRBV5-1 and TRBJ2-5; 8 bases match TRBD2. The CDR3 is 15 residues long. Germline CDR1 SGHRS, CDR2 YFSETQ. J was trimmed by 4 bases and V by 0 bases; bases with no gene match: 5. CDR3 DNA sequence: TGCGCCAGCAGCTTGGCGCTAGCGGGCGGAGAGACCCAGTACTTC. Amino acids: CASSLALAGGETQYF.

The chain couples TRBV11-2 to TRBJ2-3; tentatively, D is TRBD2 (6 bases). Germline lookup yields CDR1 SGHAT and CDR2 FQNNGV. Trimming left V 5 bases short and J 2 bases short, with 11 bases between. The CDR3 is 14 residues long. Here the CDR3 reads CASSRTSITDTQYF. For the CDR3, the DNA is TGTGCCAGCAGCCGAACTAGCATCACAGATACGCAGTATTTT.